Listed here are 19 T cell receptor beta chains from one sample, sequenced in a study of response to subunit inactivated influenza vaccine (dated by TCRdb to 2016 to 2019). The library was generated by RT-PCR. Instrument used: Illumina HiSeq 2500. TCRdb's own reprocessing of the public reads used fastp at Q25 and MiXCR and kept productive beta chains. For every CDR3 protein sequence, its rows merge into one entry that carries the most common genes and DNA. This sample comprises about 500,000 distinct CDR3 sequences, approximately 17% of them detected only once. The ten biggest clones cover roughly 3% of the sample. Sequencing was performed on CD4+ T cells sorted from PBMCs, taken 23 to 25 months after vaccination. These receptors all stem from a man between 45 and 75 years old who received an inactivated influenza vaccine. Donor details come from another sample of the same person, matched by shared clones.

The V gene is TRBV5-6, the J gene TRBJ2-1; D call uncertain. The CDR3 has 11 amino acids. Germline-derived CDR1 and CDR2 are SGHDT and YYEEEE. V lost 4 bases and J 10 bases, leaving 9 bases between the germline ends. Here the CDR3 reads CASSHYGEQFF. In nucleotides, the CDR3 is TGTGCCAGCAGCCACTACGGGGAGCAGTTCTTC.

The chain has TRBV29-1 and TRBJ2-3; 13 nucleotides match TRBD2. V lost 6 bases, J lost 4 bases, and 4 bases stayed unmatched. There are 14 residues in the CDR3. Looked up from germline, CDR1 is SQVTM and CDR2 is ANQGSEA. The CDR3 DNA is TGCAGCGTGACTAGCGGGGGGCGCCCAGATACGCAGTATTTT. It translates to CSVTSGGRPDTQYF.

The gene calls are TRBV20-1 and TRBJ1-6; 8 bases line up with TRBD1. The CDR3 spans 14 residues. The germline CDR1 and CDR2 sequences are DFQATT and SNEGSKA (reference sequence). V shed 6 bases and J 10 bases; nucleotides not matched to a gene: 11. In nucleotides, the CDR3 is TGCAGTGCCGCCACCTCAGGGGGCGGATCACCCCTCCACTTT. This sequence encodes CSAATSGGGSPLHF.

This rearrangement joins TRBV10-3 to TRBJ1-5; TRBD1 agrees at 7 bases. The CDR3 spans 16 residues. Trimming at V came to 2 bases and at J to 2 bases, leaving 6 bases not matched to a gene. Per germline, CDR1 ENHRY and CDR2 SYGVKD. The CDR3 DNA follows: TGTGCCATCAGTGAGATCGGGCAGGGGGGCAATCAGCCCCAGCATTTT. Its translation: CAISEIGQGGNQPQHF.

V usage is TRBV29-1 and J usage is TRBJ2-7; TRBD1 is a possible D gene (6 bases). V shed 6 bases and J shed 5 bases, with 17 bases lying between them. Germline assignment: CDR1 SQVTM and CDR2 ANQGSEA. There are 13 residues in the CDR3. The CDR3 sequence: CSVGASRYDEQYF. The CDR3 DNA is TGCAGCGTGGGGGCCAGCAGGTACGACGAGCAGTACTTC.

This clonotype was seen a handful of times. The chain combines TRBV3-1 with TRBJ1-6, with D possibly matching TRBD1 (5 bases). Between the trimmed V and J ends, which lost 2 bases and 7 bases, there was a span of 15 bases. Germline V gene lookup returns CDR1 LGHDT and CDR2 YNNKEL (reference sequence). There are 16 residues in the CDR3. The CDR3 region is CASSQSPGRGNSPLHF. CDR3 in DNA: TGTGCCAGCAGCCAAAGTCCGGGACGGGGAAATTCACCCCTCCACTTT.

The chain couples TRBV6-1 to TRBJ1-5; D is perhaps TRBD1 (5 bases). CDR1 is MNHNS and CDR2 is SASEGT in the germline V gene. Trimming stripped 4 bases from V and 6 bases from J, with 16 bases between. This CDR3 contains 15 residues. The DNA of the CDR3 is TGTGCCAGCAGTGTAAACATTGCAGGGTCTCAGCCCCAGCATTTT. This gives the protein CASSVNIAGSQPQHF.

The chain employs TRBV7-2 and TRBJ2-1; TRBD2 might be the D (6 bases). CDR3 size: 17 residues. The V gene lost 7 bases and the J gene lost 0 bases, with 19 bases spanning the gap. The germline CDR1 and CDR2 sequences are SGHTA and FQGNSA. For the CDR3, the DNA is TGTGCCAGCACCCTGAGATGGGGGAGGCCCTCCTACAATGAGCAGTTCTTC. It is translated as CASTLRWGRPSYNEQFF.

The chain couples TRBV18 to TRBJ2-1, with TRBD1 as a possible D gene (6 bases). V was trimmed by 5 bases and J by 4 bases, leaving 12 bases between them. This CDR3 region has 14 residues. Germline CDR1 reads KGHSH; CDR2 reads LQKENI. CDR3 protein: CASSIGQRYNEQFF. The CDR3 nucleotides read TGTGCCAGCTCAATCGGACAGAGATACAATGAGCAGTTCTTC.

This sequence joins TRBV28 and TRBJ2-7; 9 nucleotides match TRBD2. Germline assignment: CDR1 MDHEN and CDR2 SYDVKM. This CDR3 has 15 residues. J gave up 1 base and V 6 bases, and 7 bases lay outside the gene matches. CDR3 sequence reads: CASRGSGRASYEQYF. In DNA, the CDR3 is TGTGCCAGCAGGGGTAGCGGGAGAGCATCCTACGAGCAGTACTTC.

This clonotype was seen many times. This rearrangement joins TRBV6-1 to TRBJ1-6; D possibly corresponds to TRBD1 (5 bases). Germline V gives CDR1 MNHNS, CDR2 SASEGT. V was clipped by 5 bases and J by 9 bases, with 14 bases between them. This CDR3 is built from 14 residues. The CDR3 DNA reads TGTGCCAGCAGTCGGGAGAGGGGAGGTTCACCCCTCCACTTT. This codes for CASSRERGGSPLHF.

V usage is TRBV12-3 or TRBV12-4 and J usage is TRBJ2-4, with D hard to call. Trimming cost V 5 bases and J 0 bases, with 11 bases left between them. This CDR3 comprises 15 residues. CDR3 loop: CASSLQAIAKNIQYF. The CDR3 region has the DNA TGTGCCAGCAGTCTCCAGGCAATAGCCAAAAACATTCAGTACTTC.

Only a few counts were recorded for this clonotype. The rearrangement links TRBV28 to TRBJ1-5, with D maybe TRBD1 (6 bases). Trimming shortened V by 5 bases and J by 7 bases, and 15 bases separated the two germline ends. The CDR3 runs 14 residues. Germline V gene sequence: CDR1 MDHEN, CDR2 SYDVKM. This CDR3 reads CASSARPGGQPQHF. CDR3 bases: TGTGCCAGCAGTGCCCGCCCTGGGGGCCAGCCCCAGCATTTT. Full variable domain (missing parts from reference TRBV28 and TRBJ1-5): DVKVTQSSRYLVKRTGEKVFLECVQDMDHENMFWYRQDPGLGLRLIYFSYDVKMKEKGDIPEGYSVSREKKERFSLILESASTNQTSMYLCASSARPGGQPQHFGDGTRLSIL.

This chain joins TRBV20-1 and TRBJ2-3; 11 bases agree with TRBD2. J was trimmed by 4 bases and V by 6 bases; bases with no gene match: 9. The CDR3 has 15 residues. Germline V CDR1 and CDR2: DFQATT, SNEGSKA (reference sequence). The chain's CDR3 is CSALIAGGPADTQYF. The CDR3 DNA follows: TGCAGTGCACTTATAGCGGGAGGGCCGGCAGATACGCAGTATTTT.

This clonotype has more than one count but fewer than ten. CDR3 protein: CASRGAGETQYF. The CDR3 DNA is TGTGCCAGCAGAGGGGCTGGGGAGACCCAGTACTTC. V usage is TRBV7-9 and J usage is TRBJ2-5, with D maybe TRBD1 (5 bases). V shed 6 bases and J shed 5 bases, with 10 bases lying between them. Germline V CDR1 and CDR2: SEHNR, FQNEAQ (reference sequence). The CDR3 contains 12 residues.

The chain uses TRBV10-3 and TRBJ1-1, with a tentative D call TRBD1 (5 bases). In germline, CDR1 is ENHRY, CDR2 SYGVKD. The CDR3 loop spans 13 amino acids. V was shortened by 2 bases and J by 10 bases, with 14 bases between the two germline ends. In DNA form, the CDR3 reads TGTGCCATCAGTGAGACTGAGGGGAGAGGAGCTTTCTTT. Its protein is CAISETEGRGAFF.

This chain links TRBV10-1 with TRBJ2-5; D not resolved. V was pared by 3 bases and J by 5 bases, with 16 bases between. Germline V gene sequence: CDR1 WNHNN, CDR2 SYGVQD (reference sequence). The CDR3 is 15 amino acids. The CDR3 sequence is CASSDTGGGYETQYF. The CDR3 coding sequence is TGCGCCAGCAGTGATACGGGCGGTGGATATGAGACCCAGTACTTC.

This clonotype was recorded a few times. The genes are TRBV7-2 and TRBJ2-2; TRBD2 aligns across 8 bases. Trimming at V came to 7 bases and at J to 4 bases, leaving 14 bases not matched to a gene. This CDR3 has 17 amino acids. The germline V gene has CDR1 SGHTA and CDR2 FQGNSA. The CDR3 reads CASTMTSAPSGTGELFF. For the CDR3, the DNA is TGTGCCAGCACCATGACTAGCGCCCCATCTGGCACCGGGGAGCTGTTTTTT. The full variable domain, completed using reference TRBV7-2 and TRBJ2-2, is GAGVSQSPSNKVTEKGKDVELRCDPISGHTALYWYRQSLGQGLEFLIYFQGNSAPDKSGLPSDRFSAERTGGSVSTLTIQRTQQEDSAVYLCASTMTSAPSGTGELFFGEGSRLTVL.

J is TRBJ2-1 and V is TRBV10-2; TRBD1 is a possible D gene (5 bases). Germline-derived CDR1 and CDR2 are WSHSY and SAAADI. The CDR3 is 12 amino acids. V shed 7 bases and J shed 7 bases, with 11 bases lying between them. For the CDR3, the DNA is TGCGCCAGCAATTGGGGCCAGAATGAGCAGTTCTTC. Translation: CASNWGQNEQFF.